This T cell receptor beta chain was identified during a study of a mutant IDH1 vaccine in newly diagnosed glioma (dated by TCRdb to the early 2020s). Study-level background: Patients were given eight vaccinations, in weeks 1, 3, 5, 7, 11, 15, 19 and 23, which matched visits V03 through V10. Vaccination began 4-6 weeks after radiotherapy alone, or alongside temozolomide cycles in the chemotherapy-containing groups. Of the roughly 30 treated patients, about 62% were male and approximately 38% were female, and a mean age of 40.4 years was recorded. Before enrollment, patients had received standard therapy of radiotherapy alone, temozolomide alone, or radiochemotherapy with temozolomide; most received the combination. Peripheral blood was collected at six visits: V03 (baseline), V05, V07, V10, V12 and V13. For exploratory analyses, longitudinal TCRB deep sequencing was carried out in around 24 treated patients wherever samples were available.

Concerning this clone itself: Its antigen is not yet known. The input lacks base qualities; no much larger clone sits a single base away.

General conclusions and limits of the study: Pseudoprogression appeared unrelated to alterations in the top peripheral T cell clonotypes detected by TCRB sequencing. The authors stated that sample limitations prevented analyses of patient blood samples from being reproduced. Selection of PBMC samples for TCRB deep sequencing was based on availability. Vaccine-induced immune responses across multiple MHC alleles were detected in 93.3% of patients.

The time point label, as the study defines it: week 5, during vaccination. Every vaccine dose consisted of 300 ug of a 20-mer mutant IDH1 peptide in Montanide, administered subcutaneously together with topical imiquimod. Newly diagnosed WHO grade 3 or 4 IDH1-mutant astrocytomas showing loss of nuclear ATRX were present in the donors. The samples were drawn from NOA16, a multicentre, single-arm, open-label phase I trial in Germany that tested a mutant IDH1 peptide vaccine in humans for the first time. The DNeasy Blood and Tissue Kit was used to extract genomic DNA from EDTA blood for TCRB sequencing. Per the germline V gene, SQVTM is the CDR1 and ANQGSEA is the CDR2. Spanning cysteine to phenylalanine, the CDR3 consists of 13 amino acids. Left in the record is the CDR3 DNA by itself, 39 bases read in frame from the first base. V is shortened by 6 bases, J by 1 base, and the region joining them spans 12 bases.

Libraries were prepared through the immunoSEQ multiplex PCR assay. Rearranged TCR beta chain sequences were amplified using the hsTCRB Kit according to the manufacturer's protocol. Sequencing of TCRB libraries was carried out on an Illumina MiSeq. The study's own analysis went as follows. The proprietary platform of the kit vendor was used for demultiplexing, trimming and gene mapping. TCRdb took over this immuneACCESS table, retaining in-frame rearrangements with V and J assigned. Such tables are incomplete; in checked studies, under half of the missing clones stem from an unresolved V gene, and the remainder is unexplained. From that table come the V and J calls and clone size; the DNA was used to work out D and trimming. This sample lists tens of thousands of clones; more than 60% were detected once. The ten top clones hold approximately 7.7% of the sample.

The origin of this receptor is a man aged 35 to 55 with glioma. Some clones in this sample may be carry-over from other donors' samples. The rearrangement joined TRBV29-1 to TRBJ1-1, with the D gene too uncertain to name. Source: PBMCs, taken from a glioma patient whose treatment included an IDH1 peptide vaccine. The CDR3 in this case is CSVALERNTEAFF. The nucleotide sequence reads as follows: TGCAGCGTCGCCCTGGAGCGGAACACTGAAGCTTTCTTT.